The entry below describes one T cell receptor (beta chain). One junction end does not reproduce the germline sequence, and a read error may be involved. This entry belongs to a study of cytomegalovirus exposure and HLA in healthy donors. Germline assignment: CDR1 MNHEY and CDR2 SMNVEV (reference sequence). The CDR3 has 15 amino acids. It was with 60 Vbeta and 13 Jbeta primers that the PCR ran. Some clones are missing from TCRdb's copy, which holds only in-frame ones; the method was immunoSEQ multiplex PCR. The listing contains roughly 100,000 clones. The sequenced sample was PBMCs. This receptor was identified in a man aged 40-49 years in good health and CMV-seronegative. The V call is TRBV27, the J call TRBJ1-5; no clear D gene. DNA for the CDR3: TGTGTCAGCAGTTACGGGGTGACGAGCAATCAGCCCCAGCATTTT. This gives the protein CVSSYGVTSNQPQHF.